What follows are 30 T cell receptor beta chains derived from one specimen sequenced in a study of OX40 agonist ivuxolimab in advanced cancers. TCRdb keeps only in-frame clones here, not all; method: immunoSEQ multiplex PCR. The table lists tens of thousands of clones, 75% to 90% of them singletons. The sample in question was CD4+ or CD8+ T cells sorted from blood, obtained in a trial of the OX40 agonist ivuxolimab. The source is an adult with an advanced solid tumor such as melanoma, head and neck, liver or kidney cancer.

This clone appeared a few times. The J gene is TRBJ2-1, the V gene TRBV7-9; maybe TRBD1 (5 bases). Germline lookup yields CDR1 SEHNR and CDR2 FQNEAQ (reference sequence). This CDR3 has 15 residues. Trimming removed 4 bases at V and 4 bases at J, with 14 bases between. The chain's CDR3 is CASSSGRGAYNEQFF. Written as DNA, the CDR3 is TGTGCCAGCAGCTCCGGTAGGGGCGCTTACAATGAGCAGTTCTTC.

The chain joins TRBV5-1 to TRBJ2-7; 9 bases are shared with TRBD1. CDR1 is SGHRS and CDR2 is YFSETQ in the germline V gene. The J segment lost 9 bases and the V segment lost 5 bases, leaving 15 bases of the junction unmatched. The CDR3 has 15 residues. The CDR3 protein is CASRSAGTGPSGQYF. The CDR3 region has the DNA TGCGCCAGCAGATCTGCCGGGACAGGGCCCTCGGGGCAGTACTTC.

The chain combines TRBV7-2 with TRBJ2-5; TRBD2 aligns across 8 bases. The junction had 14 bases not matched to a gene; V was cut back by 6 bases and J by 5 bases. The CDR3 has 16 residues. The germline gives CDR1 SGHTA, CDR2 FQGNSA. In nucleotides, the CDR3 is TGTGCCAGCAGTTCCGAGCGGGAGTGGGGACGGGAGACCCAGTACTTC. Translation gives CASSSEREWGRETQYF. Full variable domain (remainder filled in from reference TRBV7-2 and TRBJ2-5): GAGVSQSPSNKVTEKGKDVELRCDPISGHTALYWYRQSLGQGLEFLIYFQGNSAPDKSGLPSDRFSAERTGGSVSTLTIQRTQQEDSAVYLCASSSEREWGRETQYFGPGTRLLVL.

Here the CDR3 reads CASSFTGGGADTQYF. For the CDR3, the DNA is TGTGCCAGCAGCTTCACAGGGGGCGGGGCAGATACGCAGTATTTT. This chain uses TRBV7-2 with TRBJ2-3; the match to TRBD1 covers 9 bases. The CDR3 length is 15 residues. CDR1 is SGHTA, CDR2 FQGNSA, per germline. The V and J ends lost 3 bases and 4 bases, in that order; junction bases with no gene match: 5.

The chain uses TRBV18 and TRBJ2-7; no firm D call. Germline V lookup: CDR1 KGHSH, CDR2 LQKENI. This CDR3 comprises 13 residues. Trimming left V 3 bases short and J 4 bases short, with 10 bases between. CDR3 residues: CASSPAQKYEQYF. In DNA form, the CDR3 reads TGTGCCAGCTCACCCGCACAGAAATACGAGCAGTACTTC.

The rearrangement joins TRBV2 to TRBJ2-7; D might be TRBD1 (6 bases). In germline, CDR1 is SNHLY, CDR2 FYNNEI. The length of the CDR3 is 13 residues. V gave up 7 bases and J gave up 1 base, with 11 bases separating them. The CDR3 sequence: CASITGLSYEQYF. In DNA, the CDR3 is TGTGCCAGCATCACAGGGCTATCCTACGAGCAGTACTTC.

The gene calls are TRBV15 and TRBJ1-1; 8 bases agree with TRBD1. Germline-derived CDR1 and CDR2 are LNHNV and YYDKDF (reference sequence). The CDR3 has 14 residues. Trimming took 0 bases from V and 10 from J; bases not matched to a gene: 7. The CDR3, as DNA: TGTGCCACCAGCAGAGATACGGACAGGGTTGGAGCTTTCTTT. This codes for CATSRDTDRVGAFF.

The chain combines TRBV7-9 with TRBJ2-5; tentatively, D is TRBD1 (6 bases). Germline loops: CDR1 SEHNR, CDR2 FQNEAQ (reference sequence). This CDR3 contains 13 residues. Trimming shortened V by 8 bases and J by 6 bases, and 16 bases separated the two germline ends. CDR3 sequence reads: CASSGVDLKTQYF. CDR3 nucleotides: TGTGCCAGCTCAGGGGTCGATTTAAAGACCCAGTACTTC.

This rearrangement joins TRBV28 to TRBJ1-4, with no clear D. This CDR3 is built from 12 residues. Trimming pared 4 bases from V and 8 bases from J, leaving 8 bases between. Per the germline V gene, CDR1 is MDHEN and CDR2 is SYDVKM. Here the CDR3 reads CASSSSKEKLFF. CDR3 coding DNA: TGTGCCAGCAGTTCGTCGAAGGAAAAACTGTTTTTT.

This clone came up once. CDR3 amino acids: CASSILWDAPGLLHF. The CDR3 DNA reads as TGTGCCAGCAGTATACTTTGGGACGCTCCGGGGCTCCTCCACTTT. This chain connects TRBV28 to TRBJ1-6; D is perhaps TRBD1 (5 bases). Trimming left V 5 bases short and J 15 bases short, with 23 bases between. The CDR3 has 15 amino acids. Per the germline V gene, CDR1 is MDHEN and CDR2 is SYDVKM.

The chain recombines TRBV4-3 with TRBJ2-7; 11 bases line up with TRBD1. With V trimmed by 1 base and J by 4 bases, 3 bases remained unmatched. This CDR3 spans 15 amino acids. Germline values: CDR1 LGHNA, CDR2 YSLEER. CDR3 sequence: CASSQGGQGDYEQYF. The DNA for the CDR3 is TGCGCCAGCAGCCAAGGGGGACAGGGGGATTACGAGCAGTACTTC.

The chain links TRBV5-1 to TRBJ2-7, with D possibly being TRBD1 or TRBD2 (5 bases each). Germline V CDR1 and CDR2: SGHRS, YFSETQ. V shed 4 bases and J shed 6 bases, with 17 bases lying between them. The CDR3 runs 14 residues. In nucleotides, the CDR3 is TGCGCCAGCAGCCTGGGGGAAGTGGTGGGCGAGCAGTACTTC. Translating gives CASSLGEVVGEQYF.

The rearrangement joins TRBV6-5 to TRBJ1-2; TRBD1 might be the D (6 bases). The CDR3 extends over 14 amino acids. Trimming left V 0 bases short and J 8 bases short, with 13 bases between. The germline gives CDR1 MNHEY, CDR2 SVGAGI. The CDR3 DNA is TGTGCCAGCAGTTACTCTCCGGCAGGGGACGGCTACACCTTC. Its translation: CASSYSPAGDGYTF.

CDR3 sequence (DNA): TGTGCCAGCAGCGTAAGGTCCACCACAGATACGCAGTATTTT. This encodes CASSVRSTTDTQYF. The genes are TRBV9 and TRBJ2-3; no firm D call. Trimming pared 1 base from V and 2 bases from J, leaving 8 bases between. Germline assignment: CDR1 SGDLS and CDR2 YYNGEE. The length of the CDR3 is 14 residues.

This sequence joins TRBV7-2 and TRBJ2-1; a possible D gene is TRBD2 (6 bases). The CDR3 runs to 15 residues. V lost 1 base to trimming and J lost 0 bases, with 7 bases between them. Germline V gene sequence: CDR1 SGHTA, CDR2 FQGNSA. In DNA form, the CDR3 reads TGTGCCAGCAGCTTAGGGGGGGTCTCCTACAATGAGCAGTTCTTC. As protein: CASSLGGVSYNEQFF.

The chain links TRBV27 to TRBJ1-5; D remains ambiguous. The CDR3 totals 15 residues. V lost 6 bases to trimming and J lost 3 bases, with 15 bases between them. Germline CDR1 is MNHEY and CDR2 is SMNVEV (reference sequence). This CDR3 is CASSPLEQVNQPQHF. The CDR3 DNA follows: TGTGCCAGCAGCCCCCTAGAACAAGTCAATCAGCCCCAGCATTTT.

The chain is built from TRBV5-4 and TRBJ2-5; no clear D. The V gene's germline CDR1 is SGHNT and CDR2 YYREEE (reference sequence). The CDR3 covers 13 residues. Trimming took off 3 bases at V and 0 bases at J, with 6 bases between the two ends. CDR3 coding DNA: TGTGCCAGCAGCTACGCGTACCAAGAGACCCAGTACTTC. Protein: CASSYAYQETQYF.

This rearrangement joins TRBV5-1 to TRBJ2-7, with D possibly being TRBD1 or TRBD2 (5 bases each). The V end lost 0 bases, the J end lost 0 bases, and 7 bases lay between the germline ends. CDR3 size: 14 residues. Germline V gene data show CDR1 as SGHRS and CDR2 as YFSETQ. CDR3 coding DNA: TGCGCCAGCAGCTTGGAGGGGAGCTCCTACGAGCAGTACTTC. Translation gives CASSLEGSSYEQYF.

The genes are TRBV5-1 and TRBJ1-1, with TRBD1 matching over 12 bases. This CDR3 region has 16 residues. The germline V gene has CDR1 SGHRS and CDR2 YFSETQ. J was trimmed by 5 bases and V by 4 bases; bases with no gene match: 9. As DNA, the CDR3 is TGCGCCAGCAGCGGGACAGGGGGCGGATCGGGGACTGAAGCTTTCTTT. Translating it yields CASSGTGGGSGTEAFF.

The V gene is TRBV4-1, the J gene TRBJ2-3, with 8 bases lining up with TRBD2. In germline, CDR1 is MGHRA, CDR2 YSYEKL. Trimming removed 4 bases from V and 0 bases from J; junction bases left unmatched: 9. This CDR3 comprises 17 residues. In DNA, the CDR3 is TGCGCCAGCAGCCCCCGGGCTAGCGGGTCTAGCACAGATACGCAGTATTTT. It specifies CASSPRASGSSTDTQYF.

The chain uses TRBV6-5 and TRBJ2-7; D uncertain. Trimming removed 7 bases at V and 3 bases at J, with 10 bases between. The CDR3 contains 12 residues. In germline, CDR1 is MNHEY, CDR2 SVGAGI. The CDR3 loop is CASNSGSYEQYF. CDR3 DNA sequence: TGTGCCAGCAACTCTGGCAGCTACGAGCAGTACTTC.

The V call is TRBV11-1, the J call TRBJ2-7; D might be TRBD1 or TRBD2, each matching 5 bases. The germline V and J ends were trimmed by 5 bases and 7 bases, with 15 bases remaining between them. Germline V CDR1 and CDR2: SGHAT, FQDESV (reference sequence). The CDR3 runs 13 residues. The CDR3 sequence is CASSPRGPEEQYF. The CDR3 coding sequence is TGTGCCAGCAGCCCCCGGGGACCGGAGGAGCAGTACTTC.

CDR3 residues: CASRGEGEQYF. CDR3 nucleotide sequence: TGTGCCAGCAGGGGAGAGGGGGAGCAGTACTTC. The chain recombines TRBV6-5 with TRBJ2-7; tentatively, D is TRBD1 or TRBD2 (5 bases each). The germline gives CDR1 MNHEY, CDR2 SVGAGI. This CDR3 has 11 residues. Trimming took off 6 bases at V and 7 bases at J, with 10 bases between the two ends.

The rearrangement joins TRBV7-3 to TRBJ1-1; D not resolved. Trimming shortened V by 1 base and J by 7 bases, and 10 bases separated the two germline ends. The length of the CDR3 is 13 residues. The V gene's germline CDR1 is SGHTA and CDR2 FQGTGA. CDR3 sequence (DNA): TGTGCCAGCAGCTTAATGCCACGGAGTGAAGCTTTCTTT. Its translation is CASSLMPRSEAFF.

The chain recombines TRBV9 with TRBJ2-5; 14 bases agree with TRBD2. The J call may be wrong; the DNA end is better matched by TRBJ2-7. The CDR3 is 16 amino acids. Germline CDR1 reads SGDLS; CDR2 reads YYNGEE. CDR3 residues: CASSVEGLAGGNEQYF. CDR3 DNA: TGTGCCAGCAGCGTGGAAGGACTAGCGGGGGGAAACGAGCAGTACTTC.

In its sample, this clone was seen a few times. The chain combines TRBV7-6 with TRBJ2-3; TRBD2 aligns across 11 bases. J lost 5 bases, V lost 5 bases, and 3 bases had no gene match. CDR3 length: 14 residues. Germline V gives CDR1 SGHVS, CDR2 FNYEAQ. The CDR3: CASSLGLAGDTQYF. CDR3 nucleotide sequence: TGTGCCAGCAGCCTCGGACTAGCGGGAGATACGCAGTATTTT. Full variable domain (missing parts from reference TRBV7-6 and TRBJ2-3): GAGVSQSPRYKVTKRGQDVALRCDPISGHVSLYWYRQALGQGPEFLTYFNYEAQQDKSGLPNDRFSAERPEGSISTLTIQRTEQRDSAMYRCASSLGLAGDTQYFGPGTRLTVL.

The chain links TRBV18 to TRBJ1-1, with TRBD1 as a possible D gene (6 bases). CDR1 KGHSH and CDR2 LQKENI come from the germline V gene. This CDR3 is built from 16 residues. V dropped 1 base and J dropped 0 bases, with 12 bases sitting between them. This chain's CDR3 is CASSPRGQGLNTEAFF. The CDR3 DNA is TGTGCCAGCTCACCACGGGGGCAGGGCTTGAACACTGAAGCTTTCTTT. Drawing the rest from reference TRBV18 and TRBJ1-1, the complete variable domain is NAGVMQNPRHLVRRRGQEARLRCSPMKGHSHVYWYRQLPEEGLKFMVYLQKENIIDESGMPKERFSAEFPKEGPSILRIQQVVRGDSAAYFCASSPRGQGLNTEAFFGQGTRLTVV.

The chain uses TRBV10-2 and TRBJ1-3, with D possibly being TRBD1 (5 bases). CDR1 is WSHSY, CDR2 SAAADI, per germline. The CDR3 has 14 amino acids. V was clipped by 3 bases and J by 2 bases, with 8 bases between them. The CDR3 DNA follows: TGCGCCAGCAGTGACTCAGGGACTGGAAACACCATATATTTT. This encodes CASSDSGTGNTIYF.

This clone was detected only a few times. The V and J genes are TRBV19 and TRBJ1-4; 7 bases fit TRBD1. The CDR3 sequence is 14 residues long. Germline V gene sequence: CDR1 LNHDA, CDR2 SQIVND (reference sequence). Trimming at V came to 4 bases and at J to 4 bases, leaving 3 bases not matched to a gene. The CDR3 region is CASSNDRVNEKLFF. The DNA for the CDR3 is TGTGCCAGTAGTAACGACAGGGTTAATGAAAAACTGTTTTTT.

The rearrangement uses TRBV2 and TRBJ2-5, with a tentative D call TRBD2 (6 bases). V was cut by 7 bases and J by 2 bases, with 8 bases left in between. Germline lookup yields CDR1 SNHLY and CDR2 FYNNEI. CDR3 length: 12 residues. This CDR3 reads CASIGTQETQYF. The CDR3 nucleotides read TGTGCCAGCATTGGGACTCAAGAGACCCAGTACTTC.